Shown below are 22 T cell receptor beta chains from a single sample sequenced in a study of blood T cell repertoires in COVID-19. Using immunoSEQ multiplex PCR, the repertoire was profiled, and TCRdb retains in-frame clones only, with some absent. The table includes about 50,000 clones, more than 70% detected once. The material sequenced was peripheral blood. These receptors were taken from a man older than 75 with active COVID-19.

The chain uses TRBV28 and TRBJ1-2; TRBD1 matches 7 bases. Germline trimming cut 5 bases from V and 8 bases from J; bases unmatched to any gene: 8. Per the germline V gene, CDR1 is MDHEN and CDR2 is SYDVKM. The CDR3 extends over 13 amino acids. The CDR3, as DNA: TGTGCCAGCAGTCCGTCCGACAGGGTGGGCTACACCTTC. Its translation is CASSPSDRVGYTF.

The V call is TRBV7-2, the J call TRBJ1-1; 7 bases line up with TRBD1. J was trimmed by 0 bases and V by 5 bases; bases with no gene match: 6. CDR1 SGHTA and CDR2 FQGNSA come from the germline V gene. CDR3 length equals 15 residues. The CDR3 DNA reads as TGTGCCAGCAGCAAGGGACAGACGATGAACACTGAAGCTTTCTTT. It is translated as CASSKGQTMNTEAFF.

The CDR3 sequence is CASSSFTGNQETQYF. CDR3 bases: TGTGCCAGCAGTTCCTTCACAGGGAACCAAGAGACCCAGTACTTC. V usage is TRBV28 and J usage is TRBJ2-5; D perhaps matches TRBD1 (6 bases). The CDR3 covers 15 residues. Germline CDR1 is MDHEN and CDR2 is SYDVKM. Trimming took off 4 bases at V and 0 bases at J, with 12 bases between the two ends.

The V call is TRBV6-5, the J call TRBJ2-5; no clear D gene. The CDR3 contains 15 residues. Trimming removed 6 bases from V and 4 bases from J, with 18 bases in between. CDR1 MNHEY and CDR2 SVGAGI come from the germline V gene. CDR3 loop: CASSPSEGVPETQYF. The CDR3 DNA reads as TGTGCCAGCAGCCCAAGCGAAGGAGTCCCAGAGACCCAGTACTTC.

This clone was found once. The rearrangement links TRBV18 to TRBJ2-7; TRBD1 is a possible D gene (5 bases). The V end was cut by 5 bases, the J end by 5 bases, with 13 bases between. The germline V gene has CDR1 KGHSH and CDR2 LQKENI. CDR3 length equals 13 residues. Here the CDR3 DNA reads TGTGCCAGCTCAAGAAATTCAGGGAACGAGCAGTACTTC. It codes for CASSRNSGNEQYF.

The CDR3 bases are TGCGCCAGCAGCGCCGAGGCCCTAGGCTATGGCTACACCTTC. Translated, it gives CASSAEALGYGYTF. V usage is TRBV5-1 and J usage is TRBJ1-2; no definite D call. The germline CDR1 and CDR2 sequences are SGHRS and YFSETQ. V dropped 4 bases and J dropped 4 bases, with 14 bases sitting between them. This CDR3 spans 14 amino acids.

This clone has only one observation. V gene TRBV28 combines with J gene TRBJ2-5; D remains unclear. V was cut by 3 bases and J by 1 base, with 12 bases left in between. Germline V CDR1 and CDR2: MDHEN, SYDVKM. This CDR3 is 15 amino acids long. CDR3: CASSLNANRQETQYF. DNA for the CDR3: TGTGCCAGCAGTTTGAACGCGAATCGCCAAGAGACCCAGTACTTC.

The chain joins TRBV6-5 to TRBJ2-1; 11 bases line up with TRBD2. V lost 6 bases to trimming and J lost 9 bases; unmatched junction nucleotides: 10. The CDR3 is 15 amino acids. Germline V gene sequence: CDR1 MNHEY, CDR2 SVGAGI. The CDR3 coding sequence is TGTGCCAGCAGACCGCTAGCGGGAGGAGTGGGTGAGCAGTTCTTC. Translated: CASRPLAGGVGEQFF.

The chain links TRBV10-3 to TRBJ2-7; 9 bases are shared with TRBD1. The germline gives CDR1 ENHRY, CDR2 SYGVKD. This CDR3 is built from 15 residues. The trim removed 0 bases at V and 9 bases at J, leaving 9 bases unmatched. CDR3: CAISESGQGKEGQYF. CDR3 coding DNA: TGTGCCATCAGTGAGTCGGGACAGGGTAAGGAGGGGCAGTACTTC.

Only a few counts were recorded for this clone. The chain joins TRBV4-1 to TRBJ2-3, with TRBD2 identical over 7 bases. Germline CDR1 MGHRA, CDR2 YSYEKL. Losses at the gene ends were 6 bases for V and 1 base for J; bases not matched to a gene: 10. This CDR3 region has 16 residues. The DNA of the CDR3 is TGCGCCAGCAGTCACACAAGCGGGACCGGCACAGATACGCAGTATTTT. It yields the protein CASSHTSGTGTDTQYF.

This chain uses TRBV18 with TRBJ2-2, with a weak D call TRBD1 (6 bases). Trimming shortened V by 3 bases and J by 0 bases, and 11 bases separated the two germline ends. This CDR3 has 16 residues. Germline V gene sequence: CDR1 KGHSH, CDR2 LQKENI. DNA of the CDR3: TGTGCCAGCTCACCTGGACAGACTGCGAACACCGGGGAGCTGTTTTTT. It yields the protein CASSPGQTANTGELFF.

The table lists this clone with a count of one. The chain uses TRBV12-3 or TRBV12-4 and TRBJ2-7; D gene ambiguous. This CDR3 spans 12 amino acids. The V gene lost 4 bases and the J gene lost 2 bases, with 6 bases spanning the gap. This CDR3 is CASSSPPYEQYF. DNA of the CDR3: TGTGCCAGCAGTTCTCCCCCCTACGAGCAGTACTTC.

This clone has only a few counts. The genes are TRBV9 and TRBJ2-2, with a tentative D call TRBD1 (5 bases). This CDR3 has 14 residues. V was shortened by 1 base and J by 1 base, with 5 bases between the two germline ends. Germline CDR1 and CDR2: SGDLS and YYNGEE. The CDR3 DNA reads TGTGCCAGCAGCGTACAGGGGAACACCGGGGAGCTGTTTTTT. Amino acid sequence: CASSVQGNTGELFF.

The chain is built from TRBV18 and TRBJ2-1; 7 bases are a match to TRBD2. There are 17 residues in the CDR3. The V gene end was trimmed by 1 base and the J gene end by 5 bases; junction bases not matched to a gene: 11. Germline V gene data show CDR1 as KGHSH and CDR2 as LQKENI. The CDR3 region is CASSPLQRAGRDNEQFF. Here the CDR3 DNA reads TGTGCCAGCTCACCACTTCAGAGGGCAGGGAGGGACAATGAGCAGTTCTTC.

The CDR3 DNA reads as TGTGCCAGCAGCTTAGACGCTAGTATGAACACTGAAGCTTTCTTT. Translating it yields CASSLDASMNTEAFF. J is TRBJ1-1 and V is TRBV7-2; D is undetermined. The germline V gene encodes CDR1 SGHTA and CDR2 FQGNSA. The CDR3 length is 15 residues. The germline V and J ends were trimmed by 1 base and 0 bases, with 9 bases remaining between them. Looking up the rest from reference TRBV7-2 and TRBJ1-1 gives the full variable domain: GAGVSQSPSNKVTEKGKDVELRCDPISGHTALYWYRQSLGQGLEFLIYFQGNSAPDKSGLPSDRFSAERTGGSVSTLTIQRTQQEDSAVYLCASSLDASMNTEAFFGQGTRLTVV.

V and J are TRBV10-3 and TRBJ2-7; no definite D call. The V end lost 3 bases, the J end lost 3 bases, and 6 bases lay between the germline ends. The germline CDR1 and CDR2 sequences are ENHRY and SYGVKD. This CDR3 spans 12 amino acids. CDR3 bases: TGTGCCATCAGTGATAGTAACTACGAGCAGTACTTC. This sequence encodes CAISDSNYEQYF.

This rearrangement joins TRBV18 to TRBJ2-3, with TRBD2 identical over 14 bases. CDR3 length equals 18 residues. Germline assignment: CDR1 KGHSH and CDR2 LQKENI. V lost 2 bases, J lost 0 bases, and 4 bases stayed unmatched. The CDR3 nucleotides read TGTGCCAGCTCACCAGGACTAGCGGGGGGTGCTAGCACAGATACGCAGTATTTT. It codes for CASSPGLAGGASTDTQYF.

The chain joins TRBV7-8 to TRBJ2-7; 9 nucleotides line up with TRBD1. Trimming at V came to 5 bases and at J to 6 bases, leaving 5 bases not matched to a gene. Germline CDR1 and CDR2: SGHVS and FQNEAQ. This CDR3 region has 13 residues. The DNA for the CDR3 is TGTGCCAGCAGCCCAGGGACAGGGCGCGAGCAGTACTTC. Protein sequence: CASSPGTGREQYF.

The genes are TRBV24-1 and TRBJ2-7; 13 nucleotides match TRBD2. Germline V lookup: CDR1 KGHDR, CDR2 SFDVKD. After removal of 2 bases from V and 0 bases from J, the junction contained 9 bases not matched to a gene. The CDR3 extends over 19 amino acids. CDR3: CATSDSGLAGNGISYEQYF. The CDR3 nucleotides read TGTGCCACCAGTGATTCGGGACTAGCGGGAAACGGAATCTCCTACGAGCAGTACTTC.

In its sample, this clone was seen once. The CDR3 here is CASSLPGAPQPQHF. The CDR3 DNA follows: TGTGCCAGCAGTTTACCAGGGGCCCCTCAGCCCCAGCATTTT. The rearrangement joins TRBV28 to TRBJ1-5; perhaps TRBD1 as D (6 bases). CDR1 and CDR2 from the germline V gene are MDHEN and SYDVKM. This CDR3 contains 14 residues. V was trimmed by 2 bases and J by 6 bases, leaving 11 bases between them.

This chain joins TRBV4-2 and TRBJ2-7; 7 bases match TRBD2. CDR3 size: 16 residues. Germline-derived CDR1 and CDR2 are LGHNA and YNFKEQ. The V segment lost 0 bases and the J segment 7 bases; nucleotides outside the gene matches: 12. The CDR3 coding sequence is TGTGCCAGCAGCCAAGAGGTCCTGGCGGGAGTAGATGAGCAGTACTTC. This encodes CASSQEVLAGVDEQYF.

The chain has TRBV28 and TRBJ2-5; D unclear. The CDR3 loop spans 11 amino acids. V lost 5 bases, J lost 5 bases, and 6 bases lay in between. From germline, CDR1 is MDHEN and CDR2 SYDVKM. CDR3 residues: CASSLVETQYF. In DNA, the CDR3 is TGTGCCAGCAGTCTCGTCGAGACCCAGTACTTC. Full variable domain (outside the CDR3, taken from reference TRBV28 and TRBJ2-5): DVKVTQSSRYLVKRTGEKVFLECVQDMDHENMFWYRQDPGLGLRLIYFSYDVKMKEKGDIPEGYSVSREKKERFSLILESASTNQTSMYLCASSLVETQYFGPGTRLLVL.